Below, 19 T cell receptor beta chains from the same sample are listed, as sequenced in a study of CD8+CD57+ T cells in acquired aplastic anemia. Patients sequenced had flow cytometry evidence of CD8+CD57+ cell expansion. The template used for profiling TCR beta VDJ and CDR3 was genomic DNA. TCRdb redid the calling of the reads with MiXCR, one entry per CDR3 protein. The sample yields about 180,000 distinct CDR3 sequences, more than 45% seen once. Sequencing was performed on sorted CD4+, CD8+, or CD8+CD57+ T cells (not recorded which) from PBMCs. The receptor set was obtained from a human donor with aplastic anemia.

This chain uses TRBV9 with TRBJ2-2; the match to TRBD2 covers 9 bases. Looked up from germline, CDR1 is SGDLS and CDR2 is YYNGEE. The V and J ends lost 4 bases and 0 bases, in that order; junction bases with no gene match: 7. The CDR3 contains 17 residues. CDR3 coding DNA: TGTGCCAGCAGCTGGGGAAGCGGGGGGTCGAACACCGGGGAGCTGTTTTTT. Translation gives CASSWGSGGSNTGELFF.

This clonotype was seen at least ten times. The V call is TRBV6-5, the J call TRBJ1-2; D is perhaps TRBD1 (5 bases). The CDR3 contains 15 residues. The germline gives CDR1 MNHEY, CDR2 SVGAGI. V was shortened by 0 bases and J by 7 bases, with 15 bases between the two germline ends. CDR3 in DNA: TGTGCCAGCAGTTACTCGGGGCAGAGGAAAGGTGGCTACACCTTC. Encoded protein: CASSYSGQRKGGYTF.

The chain links TRBV29-1 to TRBJ1-6; D is unresolved. The CDR3 runs to 16 residues. Germline loops: CDR1 SQVTM, CDR2 ANQGSEA. V was pared by 0 bases and J by 0 bases, with 9 bases between. The CDR3 spells CSVEDLKGSYNSPLHF. In nucleotides, the CDR3 is TGCAGCGTTGAAGATCTTAAAGGCTCCTATAATTCACCCCTCCACTTT.

This clonotype was seen a single time. V and J are TRBV20-1 and TRBJ1-1; D not certain. V lost 1 base and J 1 base, leaving 7 bases between the germline ends. The CDR3 covers 13 residues. CDR1 and CDR2 from the germline V gene are DFQATT and SNEGSKA (reference sequence). The CDR3 spells CSARARWNTEAFF. The CDR3 DNA reads as TGCAGTGCTAGAGCTCGGTGGAACACTGAAGCTTTCTTT.

The table lists this clonotype with a count of one. This chain joins TRBV20-1 and TRBJ2-7, with TRBD2 matching 8 bases. The CDR3 extends over 15 amino acids. The ends lost 0 bases at V and 0 bases at J; junction bases unmatched: 4. CDR1 and CDR2 (germline): DFQATT, SNEGSKA (reference sequence). The DNA of the CDR3 is TGCAGTGCTAGAGATGAGCGGGGGAGCTCCTACGAGCAGTACTTC. Translation gives CSARDERGSSYEQYF.

In this sample, this clonotype turned up many times. The V call is TRBV12-3 or TRBV12-4, the J call TRBJ1-5; 9 nucleotides agree with TRBD1. The length of the CDR3 is 14 residues. V lost 8 bases to trimming and J lost 3 bases; unmatched junction nucleotides: 5. The chain's CDR3 is CASSGQGINQPQHF. The CDR3 DNA reads as TGTGCCAGCTCAGGACAGGGGATCAATCAGCCCCAGCATTTT.

V usage is TRBV7-8 and J usage is TRBJ2-3, with a weak D call TRBD2 (6 bases). Trimming cost V 2 bases and J 0 bases, with 12 bases left between them. This CDR3 is 16 amino acids long. The V gene's germline CDR1 is SGHVS and CDR2 FQNEAQ. CDR3 in amino acids: CASSLRTSGSTDTQYF. CDR3 DNA: TGTGCCAGCAGCTTACGTACGAGCGGGAGCACAGATACGCAGTATTTT.

As regards this clonotype: Lacking the conserved final phenylalanine or tryptophan, this CDR3 likely reflects a read error. The DNA is omitted, as the CDR3 cannot be located on it reliably, and the CDR3 follows TCRdb's listing. This sequence joins TRBV10-2 and TRBJ2-5; the table's TRBD2 call for D was not verified on the DNA. Germline CDR1 WSHSY, CDR2 SAAADI. The CDR3 spans 15 residues, counting both ends. The CDR3 here is CASSESRTSQETQNY.

J is TRBJ2-6 and V is TRBV29-1; D possibly matches TRBD1 or TRBD2 (5 bases each). CDR1 is SQVTM and CDR2 is ANQGSEA in the germline V gene. This CDR3 is built from 15 residues. The V end lost 4 bases, the J end lost 3 bases, and 13 bases lay between the germline ends. The CDR3 protein is CSVVARGDGANVLTF. Here the CDR3 DNA reads TGCAGCGTTGTTGCAAGGGGAGATGGGGCCAACGTCCTGACTTTC.

The V gene is TRBV10-3, the J gene TRBJ2-7, with 9 bases lining up with TRBD1. CDR3 length equals 15 residues. Germline loops: CDR1 ENHRY, CDR2 SYGVKD. The ends lost 3 bases at V and 7 bases at J; junction bases unmatched: 10. The CDR3 reads CAISDRDRASGEQYF. For the CDR3, the DNA is TGTGCCATCAGTGACCGGGACAGGGCGTCGGGGGAGCAGTACTTC.

This chain uses TRBV29-1 with TRBJ2-7, with D uncertain. Germline values: CDR1 SQVTM, CDR2 ANQGSEA. V was shortened by 5 bases and J by 8 bases, with 13 bases between the two germline ends. CDR3 length: 11 amino acids. In DNA, the CDR3 is TGCAGCGTTAACAGCTCACACAAGCAGTACTTC. This sequence encodes CSVNSSHKQYF.

The J gene is TRBJ1-4, the V gene TRBV10-3; 8 nucleotides line up with TRBD1. CDR1 is ENHRY and CDR2 is SYGVKD in the germline V gene. CDR3 length: 16 amino acids. V was pared by 3 bases and J by 11 bases, with 14 bases of the junction left unmatched. In DNA form, the CDR3 reads TGTGCCATCAGTGAAATTCAGGGGCAGGGGGCGCAGAAACTGTTTTTT. This translates into CAISEIQGQGAQKLFF.

This clonotype has just a few counts. V usage is TRBV27 and J usage is TRBJ2-1, with 8 bases lining up with TRBD2. Trimming cost V 7 bases and J 5 bases; bases outside gene matches: 10. Germline V gene sequence: CDR1 MNHEY, CDR2 SMNVEV (reference sequence). There are 15 residues in the CDR3. The CDR3 DNA sequence: TGTGCCAGCAAGGTCACTAGCGGAGCTAACAATGAGCAGTTCTTC. Protein product: CASKVTSGANNEQFF.

This chain joins TRBV20-1 and TRBJ2-5; possibly TRBD2 for D (5 bases). CDR1 is DFQATT and CDR2 is SNEGSKA in the germline V gene (reference sequence). There are 13 residues in the CDR3. The V end lost 1 base, the J end lost 5 bases, and 11 bases lay between the germline ends. This chain's CDR3 is CSARGGGWETQYF. CDR3 sequence (DNA): TGCAGTGCTAGAGGAGGCGGGTGGGAGACCCAGTACTTC.

The table lists this clonotype with many counts. This chain links TRBV10-3 with TRBJ2-3, with D possibly matching TRBD1 (6 bases). V was trimmed by 9 bases and J by 5 bases, leaving 15 bases between them. The CDR3 runs 13 residues. From germline, CDR1 is ENHRY and CDR2 SYGVKD. The CDR3 sequence is CAISSQGIDTQYF. The DNA of the CDR3 is TGTGCCATTTCGTCTCAGGGGATAGATACGCAGTATTTT.

The table lists this clonotype with many counts. V usage is TRBV10-2 and J usage is TRBJ1-4; 10 nucleotides align to TRBD1. The ends lost 6 bases at V and 0 bases at J; junction bases unmatched: 7. CDR1 WSHSY and CDR2 SAAADI come from the germline V gene. The CDR3 sequence is 17 residues long. CDR3 in DNA: TGCGCCAGCAGATCGGGACAGGGGCTGGCAACTAATGAAAAACTGTTTTTT. Translated: CASRSGQGLATNEKLFF.

The chain joins TRBV9 to TRBJ2-1; no firm D call. CDR3 size: 12 residues. Germline V CDR1 and CDR2: SGDLS, YYNGEE. V gave up 3 bases and J gave up 5 bases, with 6 bases separating them. In DNA, the CDR3 is TGTGCCAGCAGCGCGTGGAACAATGAGCAGTTCTTC. Its protein is CASSAWNNEQFF.

This clonotype was picked up a small number of times. The J gene is TRBJ1-3, the V gene TRBV15, with TRBD1 matching over 10 bases. The CDR3 spans 15 residues. Germline lookup yields CDR1 LNHNV and CDR2 YYDKDF (reference sequence). V trimming: 4 bases; J trimming: 2 bases; junction bases outside the gene matches: 2. For the CDR3, the DNA is TGTGCCACCAGCACAGGACAGGGGGCTGGAAACACCATATATTTT. This codes for CATSTGQGAGNTIYF.

This chain connects TRBV2 to TRBJ2-7; weak D call: TRBD1 (5 bases). Germline V gene lookup returns CDR1 SNHLY and CDR2 FYNNEI. V lost 6 bases and J 4 bases, leaving 16 bases between the germline ends. CDR3 length: 14 amino acids. The CDR3 nucleotides are TGTGCCAGCAGCGCAGGGATGTTTGGGTACGAGCAGTACTTC. It translates to CASSAGMFGYEQYF.